Presented here are 17 T cell receptor beta chains from one specimen sequenced in a study of blood T cell repertoires in COVID-19. Here immunoSEQ multiplex PCR was the method, and the copy in TCRdb shows in-frame clones only, minus some. Among around 80,000 clones, about 80% were seen once, and the ten largest hold 9% to 10%. The material sequenced was peripheral blood. These receptors all come from a human donor in a cohort sampled during active COVID-19.

This sequence joins TRBV12-3 or TRBV12-4 and TRBJ2-1; perhaps TRBD1 as D (6 bases). With 8 bases removed from V and 8 bases from J, the gap between germline ends came to 16 bases. The CDR3 is made up of 13 amino acids. The CDR3 coding sequence is TGTGCCAGCGTACGAACAGGGCAGGATGAGCAGTTCTTC. Protein sequence: CASVRTGQDEQFF.

This clone was found once. The J gene is TRBJ2-5, the V gene TRBV5-8; a possible D gene is TRBD1 (7 bases). Per germline, CDR1 SGHTS and CDR2 YDEGEE. CDR3 length: 13 amino acids. The V end was cut by 2 bases, the J end by 5 bases, with 10 bases between. The CDR3 DNA reads TGTGCCAGCAGCTTCAGGGGGAGGGAGACCCAGTACTTC. Translated, it gives CASSFRGRETQYF.

The J gene is TRBJ2-3, the V gene TRBV7-3; 9 bases match TRBD2. Germline V gene lookup returns CDR1 SGHTA and CDR2 FQGTGA. The CDR3 consists of 17 residues. The junction had 13 bases not matched to a gene; V was cut back by 5 bases and J by 4 bases. The CDR3 reads CASSPRGSGSFADTQYF. DNA for the CDR3: TGTGCCAGCAGCCCCCGGGGTAGCGGGAGTTTCGCAGATACGCAGTATTTT. The full variable domain, with the rest looked up from reference TRBV7-3 and TRBJ2-3, is GAGVSQTPSNKVTEKGKYVELRCDPISGHTALYWYRQSLGQGPEFLIYFQGTGAADDSGLPNDRFFAVRPEGSVSTLKIQRTERGDSAVYLCASSPRGSGSFADTQYFGPGTRLTVL.

The rearrangement uses TRBV28 and TRBJ1-6, with D possibly being TRBD1 (6 bases). V was shortened by 6 bases and J by 9 bases, with 12 bases between the two germline ends. The CDR3 loop spans 13 amino acids. CDR1 and CDR2 from the germline V gene are MDHEN and SYDVKM. The CDR3 loop reads CASRTGVGSPLHF. The CDR3 region has the DNA TGTGCCAGCAGGACAGGAGTGGGTTCACCCCTCCACTTT.

The chain combines TRBV6-2 or TRBV6-3 with TRBJ1-1; tentatively, D is TRBD1 (5 bases). The CDR3 has 14 residues. CDR1 and CDR2 (germline): MNHEY, SVGEGT. V dropped 4 bases and J dropped 2 bases, with 11 bases sitting between them. CDR3 residues: CASSSTDSNTEAFF. The CDR3, as DNA: TGTGCCAGCAGTTCAACCGACAGTAACACTGAAGCTTTCTTT.

V is TRBV5-1 and J is TRBJ2-2; a possible D gene is TRBD1 (5 bases). The V end lost 4 bases, the J end lost 2 bases, and 9 bases lay between the germline ends. This CDR3 spans 14 amino acids. Germline-derived CDR1 and CDR2 are SGHRS and YFSETQ. The CDR3 nucleotides read TGCGCCAGCAGCCCCCAGGGTAACACCGGGGAGCTGTTTTTT. Its protein product is CASSPQGNTGELFF.

A note on this clone: The same CDR3 arises from other DNA sequences in this sample as well. The chain has TRBV7-7 and TRBJ2-5; D gene uncertain. Trimming stripped 1 base from V and 1 base from J, with 4 bases between. CDR1 and CDR2 from the germline V gene are SSHAT and FNYEAQ (reference sequence). This CDR3 spans 13 amino acids. This chain's CDR3 is CASSLGGQETQYF. As DNA, the CDR3 is TGTGCCAGCAGCTTAGGCGGCCAAGAGACCCAGTACTTC. Based on the CDR3 plus reference TRBV7-7 and TRBJ2-5, the full variable domain is GAGVSQSPRYKVTKRGQDVTLRCDPISSHATLYWYQQALGQGPEFLTYFNYEAQPDKSGLPSDRFSAERPEGSISTLTIQRTEQRDSAMYRCASSLGGQETQYFGPGTRLLVL.

The chain combines TRBV5-1 with TRBJ2-1, with 10 bases identical to TRBD1. CDR3 size: 14 residues. J gave up 6 bases and V 5 bases, and 5 bases lay outside the gene matches. The germline gives CDR1 SGHRS, CDR2 YFSETQ. Here the CDR3 reads CASRPGTGVNEQFF. The CDR3 DNA reads TGCGCCAGCAGGCCCGGGACAGGGGTCAATGAGCAGTTCTTC.

J is TRBJ1-5 and V is TRBV7-8, with D tentatively TRBD1 (6 bases). There are 18 residues in the CDR3. V lost 5 bases and J lost 1, with 21 bases in between. Germline V gene sequence: CDR1 SGHVS, CDR2 FQNEAQ. DNA for the CDR3: TGTGCCAGCAGCACCACTGGCACAGGGCGAATCAGCAATCAGCCCCAGCATTTT. Its translation is CASSTTGTGRISNQPQHF.

The chain has TRBV5-1 and TRBJ1-1; 11 nucleotides agree with TRBD1. Unmatched junction bases numbered 9, after V lost 5 bases and J lost 0 bases. Germline V lookup: CDR1 SGHRS, CDR2 YFSETQ. The CDR3 runs to 17 residues. CDR3 bases: TGCGCCAGCAGGCCTTCGGGACAGGGGGTTCTGAACACTGAAGCTTTCTTT. Its protein product is CASRPSGQGVLNTEAFF.

The rearrangement uses TRBV10-1 and TRBJ1-2; D gene unclear. Trimming shortened V by 5 bases and J by 4 bases, and 11 bases separated the two germline ends. This CDR3 comprises 13 residues. The germline V gene has CDR1 WNHNN and CDR2 SYGVQD (reference sequence). CDR3 sequence: CASSPLAGYGYTF. The CDR3 region has the DNA TGCGCCAGCAGTCCCTTGGCAGGCTATGGCTACACCTTC.

The V gene is TRBV28, the J gene TRBJ1-2; 9 nucleotides agree with TRBD1. The CDR3 sequence is 14 residues long. Germline V gene data show CDR1 as MDHEN and CDR2 as SYDVKM. Trimming took 6 bases from V and 2 from J; bases not matched to a gene: 4. The chain's CDR3 is CASRTGGVNYGYTF. CDR3 bases: TGTGCCAGCAGGACAGGGGGTGTCAACTATGGCTACACCTTC.

The chain recombines TRBV4-1 with TRBJ2-3, with 8 bases aligning to TRBD2. The CDR3 spans 17 residues. Germline loops: CDR1 MGHRA, CDR2 YSYEKL. The V segment lost 1 base and the J segment 4 bases; nucleotides outside the gene matches: 10. The CDR3 is CASSQASGGAGADTQYF. DNA of the CDR3: TGCGCCAGCAGCCAAGCGTCGGGAGGGGCCGGGGCAGATACGCAGTATTTT.

The gene calls are TRBV9 and TRBJ2-3, with a weak D call TRBD2 (7 bases). This CDR3 contains 16 residues. V lost 4 bases to trimming and J lost 5 bases, with 20 bases between them. Germline V lookup: CDR1 SGDLS, CDR2 YYNGEE. This CDR3 reads CASSQGGRASGDTQYF. CDR3 bases: TGTGCCAGCAGCCAAGGGGGGAGGGCCTCGGGAGATACGCAGTATTTT. Full variable domain (missing parts from reference TRBV9 and TRBJ2-3): DSGVTQTPKHLITATGQRVTLRCSPRSGDLSVYWYQQSLDQGLQFLIQYYNGEERAKGNILERFSAQQFPDLHSELNLSSLELGDSALYFCASSQGGRASGDTQYFGPGTRLTVL.

V gene TRBV14 combines with J gene TRBJ2-3; a weak D match, TRBD2 (6 bases). Trimming cost V 1 base and J 3 bases, with 11 bases left between them. Germline CDR1 is SGHDN and CDR2 is FVKESK. The CDR3 has 15 residues. As DNA, the CDR3 is TGTGCCAGCAGCCAAGCGGGGAGGCCGACAGATACGCAGTATTTT. Translating it yields CASSQAGRPTDTQYF.

The J gene is TRBJ2-7, the V gene TRBV15; 8 nucleotides line up with TRBD1. The CDR3 consists of 16 residues. Germline loops: CDR1 LNHNV, CDR2 YYDKDF (reference sequence). With 4 bases clipped from V and 1 base from J, the junction kept 9 bases outside the gene matches. The CDR3 DNA follows: TGTGCCACCAGCACAGGGGGCACAGGGGGATCCTACGAGCAGTACTTC. This sequence encodes CATSTGGTGGSYEQYF.

The chain couples TRBV30 to TRBJ2-1, with D possibly TRBD2 on 5 matching bases. CDR3 length: 13 amino acids. CDR1 is GTSNPN, CDR2 SVGIG, per germline (reference sequence). Trimming pared 1 base from V and 9 bases from J, leaving 13 bases between. DNA of the CDR3: TGTGCCTGGAGTGGACCAGCCGGAGGTGAGCAGTTCTTC. Amino acids: CAWSGPAGGEQFF.